The sequence of this TCR beta chain was determined in a study of glioma-infiltrating T cells after dendritic cell vaccination. Time point given: after dendritic cell vaccination, including at tumor progression/relapse. Fresh-frozen tumor tissue and more than two years of survival data were available for all. The method was immunoSEQ multiplex PCR; TCRdb's version includes in-frame clones alone and lacks a portion of them. This sample has roughly 60,000 clones; about 83% occur once, and the top ten carry around 8.5%. Germline assignment: CDR1 LNHDA and CDR2 SQIVND (reference sequence). Trimming took off 6 bases at V and 9 bases at J, with 15 bases between the two ends. The CDR3 runs to 13 residues.

The clonotype comes from a human donor with glioblastoma. The material was blood, obtained after dendritic cell vaccination. The genes are TRBV19 and TRBJ2-1; D gene uncertain. The CDR3 sequence is CASRNAGPGEQFF. CDR3 bases: TGTGCCAGTAGAAATGCCGGCCCGGGTGAGCAGTTCTTC.